This note documents a single TCR beta chain sequence. Its cognate antigen is unknown. Data came from immunoSEQ multiplex PCR; TCRdb stores just in-frame clones and leaves some out. The table lists about 84,000 clones, roughly 70% of them singletons. The junction had 3 bases not matched to a gene; V was cut back by 3 bases and J by 2 bases. Germline CDR1 and CDR2: MDHEN and SYDVKM. The CDR3 contains 14 residues. The data belong to a study of radiotherapy plus CTLA-4 blockade in lung cancer. Across the study: Objective responses emerged in under 20% of patients, and roughly 30% attained disease control. Study results and caveats: Expansion of tumor-derived TCR clones was observed in blood after radiotherapy plus ipilimumab. Alongside interferon-beta, early blood T cell clone dynamics were reportedly the best predictor of response.

Participants had chemo-refractory metastatic non-small-cell lung cancer and were treated with focal radiation plus ipilimumab CTLA-4 blockade. This TCR derives from a human donor with non-small cell lung cancer that progressed on radiotherapy plus ipilimumab. The genes are TRBV28 and TRBJ2-7, with 8 bases fitting TRBD1. The starting material was peripheral blood, obtained from a patient treated with radiotherapy plus ipilimumab. CDR3 amino acids: CASSLTGAAYEQYF. The CDR3 nucleotides are TGTGCCAGCAGTTTGACAGGGGCCGCCTACGAGCAGTACTTC.